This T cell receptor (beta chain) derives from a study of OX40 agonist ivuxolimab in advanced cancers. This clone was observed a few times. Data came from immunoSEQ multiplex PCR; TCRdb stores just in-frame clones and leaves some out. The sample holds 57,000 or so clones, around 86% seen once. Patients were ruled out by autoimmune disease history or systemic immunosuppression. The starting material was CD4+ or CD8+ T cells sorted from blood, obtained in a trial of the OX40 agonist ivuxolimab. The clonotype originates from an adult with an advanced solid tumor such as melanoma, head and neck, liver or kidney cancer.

The CDR3 here is CASSQTGRGGQETQYF. CDR3 DNA: TGTGCCAGCAGCCAGACGGGCAGGGGAGGGCAAGAGACCCAGTACTTC. V and J are TRBV7-2 and TRBJ2-5, with D maybe TRBD2 (7 bases). V was shortened by 5 bases and J by 2 bases, with 18 bases between the two germline ends. Per the germline V gene, CDR1 is SGHTA and CDR2 is FQGNSA. The length of the CDR3 is 16 residues. Full variable domain (remainder filled in from reference TRBV7-2 and TRBJ2-5): GAGVSQSPSNKVTEKGKDVELRCDPISGHTALYWYRQSLGQGLEFLIYFQGNSAPDKSGLPSDRFSAERTGGSVSTLTIQRTQQEDSAVYLCASSQTGRGGQETQYFGPGTRLLVL.